This T cell receptor beta chain was observed in a study of blood T cells in healthy people across ages. Study-wide findings and caveats: Researchers said unsorted PBMCs prevented a conclusive naive versus antigen-experienced comparison. Naive CD4+ cells and diversity were both higher in long-lived donors than in aged donors.

The extraction recovered at least 5.5 micrograms of total RNA per sample. Deletions cut 2 bases from V and 1 base from J, with 14 bases between. Looked up from germline, CDR1 is MNHEY and CDR2 is SMNVEV (reference sequence). The CDR3 length is 16 residues. A sample-barcoded 5' primer and a J-beta primer mix were used in a second PCR of roughly 6 to 11 cycles. TCRdb called the 5' RACE reads again in MiXCR, with one record for every CDR3 protein. Of about 1.8 million distinct CDR3 sequences in the sample, 49% are singletons; the top ten hold roughly 2%. As concerns this clonotype: No antigen is known for it.

The sequence was obtained from a woman aged 40 to 49 in good health. This chain joins TRBV27 and TRBJ2-5; possibly TRBD1 for D (6 bases). Sequencing was done on a sample of blood. CDR3 bases: TGTGCCAGCAGTTTAAGGTCAGGACAGTTCCAAGAGACCCAGTACTTC. It translates to CASSLRSGQFQETQYF.